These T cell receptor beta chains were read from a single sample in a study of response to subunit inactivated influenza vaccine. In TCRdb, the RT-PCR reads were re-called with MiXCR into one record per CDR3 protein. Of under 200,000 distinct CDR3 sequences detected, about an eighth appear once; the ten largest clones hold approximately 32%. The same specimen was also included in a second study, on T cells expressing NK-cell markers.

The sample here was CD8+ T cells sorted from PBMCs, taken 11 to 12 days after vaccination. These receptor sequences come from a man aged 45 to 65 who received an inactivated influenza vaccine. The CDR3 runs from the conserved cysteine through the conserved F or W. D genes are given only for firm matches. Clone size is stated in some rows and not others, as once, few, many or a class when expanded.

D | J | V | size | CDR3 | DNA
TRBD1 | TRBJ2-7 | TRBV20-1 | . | CSARGGTGAYEQYF | TGCAGTGCTAGAGGTGGGACAGGCGCCTACGAGCAGTACTTC
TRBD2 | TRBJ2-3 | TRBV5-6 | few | CASSNLAGGHTDTQYF | TGTGCCAGCAGCAACCTAGCGGGGGGGCACACAGATACGCAGTATTTT
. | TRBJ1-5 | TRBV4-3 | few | CASSQEYGDGNQPQHF | TGCGCCAGCAGCCAGGAATACGGGGACGGAAATCAGCCCCAGCATTTT
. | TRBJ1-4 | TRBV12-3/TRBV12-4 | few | CASSFESPNEKLFF | TGTGCCAGCAGTTTCGAGTCCCCTAATGAAAAACTGTTTTTT
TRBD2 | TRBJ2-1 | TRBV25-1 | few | CASSEGTSDNEQFF | TGTGCCAGCAGTGAAGGGACTAGCGACAATGAGCAGTTCTTC
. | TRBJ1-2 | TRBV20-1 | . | CSASRVGQRVSVGYGYTF | TGCAGTGCTAGCCGGGTAGGCCAGCGGGTGTCGGTAGGCTATGGCTACACCTTC
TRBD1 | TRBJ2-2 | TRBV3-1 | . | CASSRTGSVAGELFF | TGTGCTAGCAGCCGGACAGGGTCCGTTGCCGGGGAGCTGTTTTTT
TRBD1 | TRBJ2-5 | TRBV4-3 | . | CASSQVALGQGFQGTQYF | TGCGCCAGCAGCCAAGTCGCTTTGGGACAGGGTTTTCAAGGGACCCAGTACTTC
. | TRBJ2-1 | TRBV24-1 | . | CATSEGPMTSSRNNEQFF | TGTGCCACCAGTGAGGGACCCATGACTAGTTCCCGCAACAATGAGCAGTTCTTC
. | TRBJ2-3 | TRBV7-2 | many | CASSSPFRTSTDTQYF | TGTGCCAGCAGCTCCCCATTTCGTACTAGCACAGATACGCAGTATTTT
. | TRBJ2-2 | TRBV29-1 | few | CSVRPPNTGELFF | TGCAGCGTGAGACCCCCGAACACCGGGGAGCTGTTTTTT
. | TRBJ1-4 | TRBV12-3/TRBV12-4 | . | CASSFTGAVDEKLFF | TGTGCCAGCAGTTTTACGGGGGCCGTGGATGAAAAACTGTTTTTT
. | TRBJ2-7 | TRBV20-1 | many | CSATIAQGGNEQYF | TGCAGTGCTACGATCGCGCAAGGAGGGAACGAGCAGTACTTC
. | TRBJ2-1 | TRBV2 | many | CASRDSNEQFF | TGTGCCAGCAGAGACAGCAATGAGCAGTTCTTC
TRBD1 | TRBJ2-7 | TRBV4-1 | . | CASSLASTGQGSYEQYF | TGCGCCAGCAGCCTCGCAAGCACGGGACAGGGATCCTACGAGCAGTACTTC
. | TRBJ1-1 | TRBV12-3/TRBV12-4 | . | CASSFPQYTEAFF | TGTGCCAGCAGTTTTCCCCAATACACTGAAGCTTTCTTT